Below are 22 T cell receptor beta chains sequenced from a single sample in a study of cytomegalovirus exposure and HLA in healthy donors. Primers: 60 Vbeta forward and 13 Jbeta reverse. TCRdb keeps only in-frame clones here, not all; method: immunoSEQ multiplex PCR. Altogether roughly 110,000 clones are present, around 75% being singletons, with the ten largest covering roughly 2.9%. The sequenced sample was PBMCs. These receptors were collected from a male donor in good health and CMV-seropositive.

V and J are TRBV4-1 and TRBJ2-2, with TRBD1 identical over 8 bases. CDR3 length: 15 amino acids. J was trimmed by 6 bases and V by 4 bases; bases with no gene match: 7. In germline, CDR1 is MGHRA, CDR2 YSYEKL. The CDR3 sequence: CASSLSQGASGELFF. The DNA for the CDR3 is TGCGCCAGCAGCCTCTCCCAGGGGGCGTCCGGGGAGCTGTTTTTT.

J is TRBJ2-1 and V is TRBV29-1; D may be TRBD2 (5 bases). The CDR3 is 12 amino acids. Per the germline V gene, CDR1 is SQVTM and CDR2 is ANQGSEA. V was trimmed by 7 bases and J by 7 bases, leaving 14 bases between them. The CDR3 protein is CSGERTSNEQFF. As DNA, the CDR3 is TGCAGCGGAGAACGGACTTCTAATGAGCAGTTCTTC.

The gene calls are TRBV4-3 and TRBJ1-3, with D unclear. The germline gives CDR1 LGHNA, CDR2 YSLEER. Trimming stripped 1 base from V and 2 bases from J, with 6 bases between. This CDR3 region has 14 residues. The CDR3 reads CASSQGITGNTIYF. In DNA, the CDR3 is TGCGCCAGCAGCCAAGGTATTACTGGAAACACCATATATTTT.

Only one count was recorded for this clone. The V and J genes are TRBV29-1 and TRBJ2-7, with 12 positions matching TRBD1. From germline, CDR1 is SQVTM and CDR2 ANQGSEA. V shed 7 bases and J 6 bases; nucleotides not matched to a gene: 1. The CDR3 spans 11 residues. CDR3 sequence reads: CSAGQGAEQYF. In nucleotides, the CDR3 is TGCAGCGCGGGACAGGGGGCCGAGCAGTACTTC.

The CDR3 loop is CASSLGHWYEQYF. The CDR3 DNA follows: TGTGCCAGCAGCTTGGGCCATTGGTACGAGCAGTACTTC. V gene TRBV7-2 combines with J gene TRBJ2-7; D unclear. In germline, CDR1 is SGHTA, CDR2 FQGNSA. Trimming left V 3 bases short and J 4 bases short, with 10 bases between. CDR3 length: 13 residues.

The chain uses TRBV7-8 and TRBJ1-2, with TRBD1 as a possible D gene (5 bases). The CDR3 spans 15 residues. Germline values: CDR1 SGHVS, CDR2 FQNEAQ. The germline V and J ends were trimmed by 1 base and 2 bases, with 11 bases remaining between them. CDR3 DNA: TGTGCCAGCAGCTTAGAGCGCCCAGGGAACTATGGCTACACCTTC. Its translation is CASSLERPGNYGYTF.

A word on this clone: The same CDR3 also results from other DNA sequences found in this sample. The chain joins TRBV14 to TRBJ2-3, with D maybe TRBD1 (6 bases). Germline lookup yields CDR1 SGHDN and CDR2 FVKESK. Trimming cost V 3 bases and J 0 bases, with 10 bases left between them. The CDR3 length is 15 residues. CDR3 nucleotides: TGTGCCAGCAGCCAGGGGACAAGGAGCACAGATACGCAGTATTTT. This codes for CASSQGTRSTDTQYF.

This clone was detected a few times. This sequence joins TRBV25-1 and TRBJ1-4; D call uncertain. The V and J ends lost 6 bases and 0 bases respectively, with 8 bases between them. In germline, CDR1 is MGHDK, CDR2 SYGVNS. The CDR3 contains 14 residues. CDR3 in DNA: TGTGCCAGCAGCCGGTACGCAACTAATGAAAAACTGTTTTTT. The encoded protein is CASSRYATNEKLFF.

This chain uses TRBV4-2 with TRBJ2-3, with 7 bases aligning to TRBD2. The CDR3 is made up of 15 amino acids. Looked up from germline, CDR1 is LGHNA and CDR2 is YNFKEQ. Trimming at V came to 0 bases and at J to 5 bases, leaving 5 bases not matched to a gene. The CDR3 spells CASSQEVIAGDTQYF. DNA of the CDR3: TGTGCCAGCAGCCAAGAGGTAATAGCGGGAGATACGCAGTATTTT.

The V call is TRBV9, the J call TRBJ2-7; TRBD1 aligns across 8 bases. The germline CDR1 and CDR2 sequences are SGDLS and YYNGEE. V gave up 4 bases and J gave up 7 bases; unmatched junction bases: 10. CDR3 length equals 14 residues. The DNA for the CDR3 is TGTGCCAGCAGCCCCGGACAGGGAACGGAAGAGCAGTACTTC. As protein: CASSPGQGTEEQYF.

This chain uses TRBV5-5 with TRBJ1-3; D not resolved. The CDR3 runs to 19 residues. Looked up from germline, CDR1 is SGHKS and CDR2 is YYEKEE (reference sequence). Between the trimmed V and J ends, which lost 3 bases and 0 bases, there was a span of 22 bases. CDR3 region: CASSSLYSPRLHSGNTIYF. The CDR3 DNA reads TGTGCCAGCAGCTCCCTATATAGCCCGAGACTCCACTCTGGAAACACCATATATTTT.

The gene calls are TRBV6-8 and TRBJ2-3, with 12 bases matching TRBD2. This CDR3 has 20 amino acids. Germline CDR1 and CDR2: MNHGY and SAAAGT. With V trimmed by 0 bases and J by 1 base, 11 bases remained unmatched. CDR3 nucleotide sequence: TGTGCCAGCAGTTACTCCCCTACTAGCGGGGGGCATCGTGGCACAGATACGCAGTATTTT. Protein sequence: CASSYSPTSGGHRGTDTQYF.

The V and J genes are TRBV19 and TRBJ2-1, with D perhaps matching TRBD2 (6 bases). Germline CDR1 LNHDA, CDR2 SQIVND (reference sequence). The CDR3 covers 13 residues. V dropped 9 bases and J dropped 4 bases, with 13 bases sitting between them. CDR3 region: CASSGTGYNEQFF. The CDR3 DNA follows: TGTGCCAGCTCCGGGACTGGTTACAATGAGCAGTTCTTC.

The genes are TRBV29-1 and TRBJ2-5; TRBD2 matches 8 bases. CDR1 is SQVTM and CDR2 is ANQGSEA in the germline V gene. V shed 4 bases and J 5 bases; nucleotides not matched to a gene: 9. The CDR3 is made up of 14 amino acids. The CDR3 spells CSVAGAGVGETQYF. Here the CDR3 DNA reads TGCAGCGTTGCTGGAGCGGGAGTCGGCGAGACCCAGTACTTC.

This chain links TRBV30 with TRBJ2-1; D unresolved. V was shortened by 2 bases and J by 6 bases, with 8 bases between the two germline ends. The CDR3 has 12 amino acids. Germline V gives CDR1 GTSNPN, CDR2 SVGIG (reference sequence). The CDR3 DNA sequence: TGTGCCTGGAGTAAACAGTTCAATGAGCAGTTCTTC. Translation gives CAWSKQFNEQFF.

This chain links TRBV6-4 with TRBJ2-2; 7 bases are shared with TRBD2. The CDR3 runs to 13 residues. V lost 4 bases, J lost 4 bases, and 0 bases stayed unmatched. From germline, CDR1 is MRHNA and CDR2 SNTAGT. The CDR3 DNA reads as TGTGCCAGCAGTGGGACTAGCACCGGGGAGCTGTTTTTT. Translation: CASSGTSTGELFF.

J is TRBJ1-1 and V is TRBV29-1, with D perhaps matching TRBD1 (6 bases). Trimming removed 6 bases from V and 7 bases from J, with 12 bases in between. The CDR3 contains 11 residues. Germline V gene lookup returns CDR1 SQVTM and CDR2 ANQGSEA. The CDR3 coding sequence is TGCAGCGTCGCCATAGGGGGTGAAGCTTTCTTT. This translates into CSVAIGGEAFF.

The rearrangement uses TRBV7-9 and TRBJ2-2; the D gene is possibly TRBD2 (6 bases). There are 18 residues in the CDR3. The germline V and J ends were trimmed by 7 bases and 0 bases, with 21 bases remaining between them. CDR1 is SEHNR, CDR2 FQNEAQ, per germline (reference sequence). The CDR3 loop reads CASTKDIVEGSNTGELFF. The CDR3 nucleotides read TGTGCCAGCACAAAAGATATAGTGGAGGGATCGAACACCGGGGAGCTGTTTTTT.

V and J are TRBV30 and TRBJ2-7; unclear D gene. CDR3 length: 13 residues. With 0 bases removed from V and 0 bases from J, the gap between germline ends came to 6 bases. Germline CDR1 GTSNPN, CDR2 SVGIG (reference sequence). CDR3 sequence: CAWSVAVSYEQYF. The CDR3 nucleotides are TGTGCCTGGAGTGTGGCGGTCTCCTACGAGCAGTACTTC.

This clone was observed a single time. The CDR3 bases are TGTGCCAGCAGCGTAGTAGTGAGGGAATGGGACACTGAAGCTTTCTTT. Translating gives CASSVVVREWDTEAFF. The V and J genes are TRBV9 and TRBJ1-1, with D unresolved. CDR1 and CDR2 (germline): SGDLS, YYNGEE. This CDR3 has 16 amino acids. V was shortened by 0 bases and J by 3 bases, with 15 bases between the two germline ends.

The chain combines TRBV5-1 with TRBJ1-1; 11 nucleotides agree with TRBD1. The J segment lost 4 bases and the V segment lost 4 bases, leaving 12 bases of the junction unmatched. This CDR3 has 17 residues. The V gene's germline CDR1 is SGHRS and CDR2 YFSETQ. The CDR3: CASSLLPGTGGSTEAFF. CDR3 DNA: TGCGCCAGCAGCCTATTACCGGGGACAGGGGGTAGCACTGAAGCTTTCTTT.

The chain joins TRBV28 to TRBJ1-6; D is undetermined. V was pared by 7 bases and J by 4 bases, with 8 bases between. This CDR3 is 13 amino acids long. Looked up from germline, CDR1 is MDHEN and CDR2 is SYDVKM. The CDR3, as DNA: TGTGCCAGCAATGTGGCATATAATTCACCCCTCCACTTT. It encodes CASNVAYNSPLHF.